This paragraph covers one T cell receptor (beta chain) sequence. The authors' processing: Estimated nucleated cell counts came from reference gene primer amplification. Here immunoSEQ multiplex PCR was the method, and the copy in TCRdb shows in-frame clones only, minus some. The V and J calls and clone size were taken over from that table, and D and trimming were inferred from the DNA. The sample records approximately 120,000 clones, about 83% being singletons. This entry comes from a study of blood T cell repertoires in COVID-19. As for the study in general: Donors in the United States, Italy and Spain gave samples during acute or convalescent COVID-19. Sample material is recorded as cDNA or gDNA derived from T cells, B-cell-depleted T cells, or PBMCs.

This CDR3 spans 14 amino acids. Germline assignment: CDR1 MNHEY and CDR2 SVGAGI. The ends lost 6 bases at V and 0 bases at J; junction bases unmatched: 3. Material: peripheral blood. The TCR originated in a man aged 80 or over with active or convalescent COVID-19. This chain connects TRBV6-5 to TRBJ2-3; TRBD1 aligns across 7 bases. CDR3 sequence: CASSPRGSTDTQYF. The DNA of the CDR3 is TGTGCCAGCAGCCCCAGGGGGAGCACAGATACGCAGTATTTT.